This T cell receptor (beta chain) was profiled in a study of blood T cell repertoires in COVID-19. Study in general: Two negative PCRs, clearance, or symptom resolution characterized the recovered Cohort 3 donors. PBMCs, B-cell-depleted T cells, or T cells provided the cDNA or gDNA that made up the material.

This CDR3 is built from 17 residues. After removal of 6 bases from V and 5 bases from J, the junction contained 13 bases not matched to a gene. In germline, CDR1 is KGHDR, CDR2 SFDVKD. Clinical histories supplied by participants themselves formed the basis of cohort assignment. Sequencing was performed with immunoSEQ multiplex PCR; in TCRdb, only in-frame clones are kept and a portion is missing. The data show about 360,000 clones, about 90% seen once. This chain joins TRBV24-1 and TRBJ2-1, with 9 bases lining up with TRBD2. The sequencing input was PBMCs or T cells enriched from blood (not recorded which). The sequence was collected from a middle-aged man in a cohort exposed to, infected with or recovered from COVID-19 (not recorded which). CDR3 loop: CATSSSFPGLAHNEQFF. The CDR3 nucleotides read TGTGCCACCAGTTCATCCTTCCCCGGACTAGCGCACAATGAGCAGTTCTTC.